The next 14 T cell receptor beta chains were all read from a single sample in a study of blood T cell repertoires in COVID-19. Using immunoSEQ multiplex PCR, the repertoire was profiled, and TCRdb retains in-frame clones only, with some absent. Among roughly 190,000 clones listed, 86% were seen once. Sequencing was carried out using peripheral blood. The receptors were sampled from a man aged 65 to 85 with acute or convalescent COVID-19.

The chain links TRBV28 to TRBJ1-3, with TRBD1 matching over 7 bases. This CDR3 is 17 amino acids long. J was trimmed by 0 bases and V by 6 bases; bases with no gene match: 11. Germline V gives CDR1 MDHEN, CDR2 SYDVKM. CDR3 sequence (DNA): TGTGCCAGCAGCGGACCCGGGACAGCCCGCTCTGGAAACACCATATATTTT. Translating it yields CASSGPGTARSGNTIYF.

The chain joins TRBV6-2 or TRBV6-3 to TRBJ2-7, with D perhaps matching TRBD1 (6 bases). The germline V gene encodes CDR1 MNHEY and CDR2 SVGEGT. V was shortened by 4 bases and J by 3 bases, with 19 bases between the two germline ends. CDR3 length: 16 residues. The CDR3 region is CASSSQDSHRFYEQYF. Here the CDR3 DNA reads TGTGCCAGCAGTTCCCAGGACAGCCATAGATTCTACGAGCAGTACTTC.

The V and J genes are TRBV9 and TRBJ2-3, with a weak D call TRBD2 (6 bases). The CDR3 is 16 residues long. Between the trimmed V and J ends, which lost 0 bases and 8 bases, there was a span of 19 bases. Germline CDR1 and CDR2: SGDLS and YYNGEE. The CDR3 loop is CASSVDGRGGRGTQYF. The CDR3 DNA reads TGTGCCAGCAGCGTAGACGGGCGGGGCGGACGGGGTACGCAGTATTTT.

The rearrangement uses TRBV5-4 and TRBJ1-2; possibly TRBD1 for D (5 bases). The CDR3 sequence is 14 residues long. The germline V gene has CDR1 SGHNT and CDR2 YYREEE (reference sequence). The V gene lost 4 bases and the J gene lost 4 bases, with 14 bases spanning the gap. The CDR3 sequence is CASSVGRATYGYTF. DNA of the CDR3: TGTGCCAGCAGCGTCGGCAGGGCAACCTATGGCTACACCTTC.

The gene calls are TRBV5-8 and TRBJ1-4; D gene uncertain. V dropped 4 bases and J dropped 3 bases, with 13 bases sitting between them. The CDR3 length is 15 residues. Per the germline V gene, CDR1 is SGHTS and CDR2 is YDEGEE. In DNA form, the CDR3 reads TGTGCCAGCAGCCGGCGGAGGGAGGCTAATGAAAAACTGTTTTTT. It yields the protein CASSRRREANEKLFF.

The CDR3 is CASSQGQTEATIYF. In DNA form, the CDR3 reads TGCGCCAGCAGCCAAGGACAGACCGAGGCCACCATATATTTT. V usage is TRBV5-1 and J usage is TRBJ1-3; possibly TRBD1 for D (6 bases). The germline V and J ends were trimmed by 4 bases and 9 bases, with 17 bases remaining between them. Germline V lookup: CDR1 SGHRS, CDR2 YFSETQ. The CDR3 has 14 amino acids.

There are a few counts of this clone. The chain employs TRBV12-5 and TRBJ1-2; D not resolved. The CDR3 has 13 residues. Looked up from germline, CDR1 is LGHNT and CDR2 is FRNRAP. The V and J ends lost 6 bases and 1 base respectively, with 9 bases between them. CDR3: CASGHLINYGYTF. In nucleotides, the CDR3 is TGTGCTAGTGGCCACTTGATTAACTATGGCTACACCTTC.

This chain links TRBV5-1 with TRBJ2-3; 8 bases line up with TRBD2. Germline trimming cut 0 bases from V and 5 bases from J; bases unmatched to any gene: 8. The germline CDR1 and CDR2 sequences are SGHRS and YFSETQ. The CDR3 sequence is 16 residues long. The CDR3 reads CASSLGGGGRRDTQYF. The CDR3, as DNA: TGCGCCAGCAGCTTGGGAGGCGGGGGGAGGAGAGATACGCAGTATTTT.

The chain is built from TRBV21-1 and TRBJ2-7; the table calls TRBD2, which could not be checked here. TRBV21-1 is marked as a pseudogene. The CDR3 consists of 16 residues. CDR3 amino acids: CASSKGRAITYYEQYF. The CDR3 DNA reads TGTGCCAGCAGCAAAGGGAGGGCCATTACCTACTACGAGCAGTACTTC.

The chain employs TRBV4-3 and TRBJ1-5; 10 positions agree with TRBD1. J lost 7 bases, V lost 6 bases, and 12 bases had no gene match. CDR3 size: 16 residues. Per the germline V gene, CDR1 is LGHNA and CDR2 is YSLEER. CDR3 DNA: TGCGCCAGCAGGTCATGCCCGGGACAGGGGTCCCAGCCCCAGCATTTT. Protein: CASRSCPGQGSQPQHF.

The chain combines TRBV18 with TRBJ1-1, with 7 bases aligning to TRBD1. Per germline, CDR1 KGHSH and CDR2 LQKENI. The J segment lost 0 bases and the V segment lost 8 bases, leaving 9 bases of the junction unmatched. The CDR3 is made up of 15 amino acids. This CDR3 is CASPQGEEVNTEAFF. CDR3 in DNA: TGTGCCAGCCCCCAGGGGGAGGAAGTGAACACTGAAGCTTTCTTT. The entire variable domain, with the rest obtained from reference TRBV18 and TRBJ1-1, is as follows: NAGVMQNPRHLVRRRGQEARLRCSPMKGHSHVYWYRQLPEEGLKFMVYLQKENIIDESGMPKERFSAEFPKEGPSILRIQQVVRGDSAAYFCASPQGEEVNTEAFFGQGTRLTVV.

This clone appeared a few times. The chain is built from TRBV11-2 and TRBJ1-4, with TRBD1 as a possible D gene (5 bases). The V end lost 5 bases, the J end lost 8 bases, and 12 bases lay between the germline ends. CDR1 SGHAT and CDR2 FQNNGV come from the germline V gene. The CDR3 is made up of 13 amino acids. The CDR3 nucleotides read TGTGCCAGCAGCCCCGGGACTGAGGAAAAACTGTTTTTT. Protein: CASSPGTEEKLFF.

This chain joins TRBV7-9 and TRBJ1-2, with 7 bases identical to TRBD1. This CDR3 contains 14 residues. J was trimmed by 13 bases and V by 4 bases; bases with no gene match: 15. Germline V gene lookup returns CDR1 SEHNR and CDR2 FQNEAQ (reference sequence). The CDR3 region has the DNA TGTGCCAGCAGCTCGACCCCAGACAGGGCCGGACCCACCTTC. Amino acids: CASSSTPDRAGPTF.

V and J are TRBV6-5 and TRBJ2-1; 12 bases are shared with TRBD2. CDR1 and CDR2 from the germline V gene are MNHEY and SVGAGI. The CDR3 has 15 amino acids. J gave up 6 bases and V 7 bases, and 7 bases lay outside the gene matches. The CDR3 region is CASMRLAGVSNEQFF. The CDR3 DNA reads TGTGCCAGCATGAGACTAGCGGGAGTCTCCAATGAGCAGTTCTTC.